This TCR beta chain was documented in a study of blood T cell repertoires in COVID-19. This clone has a handful of counts. Libraries were prepared by immunoSEQ multiplex PCR; TCRdb keeps only in-frame clonotypes and omits some of them. The sample carries roughly 100,000 clones, 65% to 75% recorded once. Germline V gene sequence: CDR1 SGHRS, CDR2 YFSETQ. V gave up 1 base and J gave up 2 bases; unmatched junction bases: 4. The CDR3 consists of 15 residues. The rearrangement uses TRBV5-1 and TRBJ2-3, with 7 nucleotides matching TRBD2. The sequence was obtained from an older man with acute or convalescent COVID-19. The sequenced sample consisted of peripheral blood. CDR3 in DNA: TGCGCCAGCAGCTTGCAGGGACTACTCACAGATACGCAGTATTTT. Protein: CASSLQGLLTDTQYF.